This entry features one T cell receptor (beta chain) sequence. These data originate in a study of blood T cell repertoires in COVID-19. Germline V lookup: CDR1 SNHLY, CDR2 FYNNEI. The trim removed 3 bases at V and 5 bases at J, leaving 6 bases unmatched. This CDR3 spans 15 amino acids. The authors' processing: The authors estimated nucleated cell counts from reference gene primer amplification. Assay used: immunoSEQ multiplex PCR; TCRdb lists only in-frame clones, some missing. Clonal size and the V and J genes are those of that table, whereas D and trimming came from the DNA. The data hold around 100,000 clones, with about nine tenths observed a single time.

Input material: peripheral blood. The chain uses TRBV2 and TRBJ2-5; TRBD2 agrees at 10 bases. The receptor's source is a woman between 50 and 59 years old with COVID-19, enrolled during active disease. CDR3 coding DNA: TGTGCCAGCAGTGACCAAGCGGGGGGGAGGGAGACCCAGTACTTC. This codes for CASSDQAGGRETQYF. Full variable domain (outside the CDR3, taken from reference TRBV2 and TRBJ2-5): EPEVTQTPSHQVTQMGQEVILRCVPISNHLYFYWYRQILGQKVEFLVSFYNNEISEKSEIFDDQFSVERPDGSNFTLKIRSTKLEDSAMYFCASSDQAGGRETQYFGPGTRLLVL.